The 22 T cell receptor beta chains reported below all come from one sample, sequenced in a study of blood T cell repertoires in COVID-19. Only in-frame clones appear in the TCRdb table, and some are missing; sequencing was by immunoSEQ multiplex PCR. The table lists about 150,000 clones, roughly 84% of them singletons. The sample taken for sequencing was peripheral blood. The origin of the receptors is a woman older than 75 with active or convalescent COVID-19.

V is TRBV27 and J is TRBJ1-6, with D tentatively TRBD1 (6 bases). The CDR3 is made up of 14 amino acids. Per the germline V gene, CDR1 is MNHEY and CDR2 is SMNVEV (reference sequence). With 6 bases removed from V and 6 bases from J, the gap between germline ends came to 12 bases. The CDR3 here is CASSNRESNSPLHF. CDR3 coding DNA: TGTGCCAGCAGCAACAGGGAATCTAATTCACCCCTCCACTTT.

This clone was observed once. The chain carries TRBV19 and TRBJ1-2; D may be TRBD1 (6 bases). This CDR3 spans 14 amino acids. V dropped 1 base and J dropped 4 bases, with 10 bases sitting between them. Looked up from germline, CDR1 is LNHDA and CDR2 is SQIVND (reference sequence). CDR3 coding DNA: TGTGCCAGTAGTATAGGGGGGCAATTCTATGGCTACACCTTC. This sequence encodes CASSIGGQFYGYTF.

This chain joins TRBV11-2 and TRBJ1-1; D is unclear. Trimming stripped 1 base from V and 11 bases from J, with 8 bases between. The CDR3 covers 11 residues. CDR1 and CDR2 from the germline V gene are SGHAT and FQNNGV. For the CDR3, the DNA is TGTGCCAGCAGCTTAGCCACGGTTGCTTTCTTT. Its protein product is CASSLATVAFF.

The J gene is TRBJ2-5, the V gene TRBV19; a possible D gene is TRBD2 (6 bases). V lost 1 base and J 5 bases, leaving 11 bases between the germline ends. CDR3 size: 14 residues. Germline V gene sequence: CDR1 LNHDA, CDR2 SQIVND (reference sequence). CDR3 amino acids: CASSIAGASETQYF. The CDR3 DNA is TGTGCCAGTAGTATAGCGGGAGCCTCGGAGACCCAGTACTTC.

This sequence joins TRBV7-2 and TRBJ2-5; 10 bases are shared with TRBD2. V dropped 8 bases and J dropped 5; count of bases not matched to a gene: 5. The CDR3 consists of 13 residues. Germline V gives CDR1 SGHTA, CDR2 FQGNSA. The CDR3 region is CASGLAGVETQYF. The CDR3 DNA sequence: TGTGCCAGCGGGCTAGCGGGAGTGGAGACCCAGTACTTC.

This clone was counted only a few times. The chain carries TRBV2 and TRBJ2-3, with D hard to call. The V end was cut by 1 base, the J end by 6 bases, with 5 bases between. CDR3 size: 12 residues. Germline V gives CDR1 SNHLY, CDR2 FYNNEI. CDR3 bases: TGTGCCAGCAGTGAAGTACTGGATACGCAGTATTTT. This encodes CASSEVLDTQYF.

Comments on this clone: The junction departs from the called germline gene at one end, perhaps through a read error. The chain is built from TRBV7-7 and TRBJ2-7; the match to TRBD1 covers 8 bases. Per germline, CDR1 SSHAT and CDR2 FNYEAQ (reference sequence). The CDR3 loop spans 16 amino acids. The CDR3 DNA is TGTGCTAGCAGCTTATACCCCCTCGGACAGGGTGCGAAGCAGTACTTC. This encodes CASSLYPLGQGAKQYF.

The CDR3 DNA reads TGTGCCAGTACCCTATACCCGGGAAGGACTAGCGAATACAATGAGCAGTTCTTC. As protein: CASTLYPGRTSEYNEQFF. The chain employs TRBV19 and TRBJ2-1, with TRBD2 matching 9 bases. J gave up 4 bases and V 7 bases, and 17 bases lay outside the gene matches. Germline CDR1 LNHDA, CDR2 SQIVND (reference sequence). This CDR3 is 18 amino acids long.

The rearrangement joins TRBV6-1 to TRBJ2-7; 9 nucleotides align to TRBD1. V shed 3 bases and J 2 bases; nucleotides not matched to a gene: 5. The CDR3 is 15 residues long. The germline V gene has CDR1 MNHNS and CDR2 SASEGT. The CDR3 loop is CASSEVGQGPYEQYF. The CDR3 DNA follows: TGTGCCAGCAGTGAGGTGGGACAGGGTCCCTACGAGCAGTACTTC.

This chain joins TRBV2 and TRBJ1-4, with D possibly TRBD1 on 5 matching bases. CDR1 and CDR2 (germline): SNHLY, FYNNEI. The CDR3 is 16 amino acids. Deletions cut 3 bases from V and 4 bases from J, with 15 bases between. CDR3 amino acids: CASSEGRRGINEKLFF. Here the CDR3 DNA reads TGTGCCAGCAGTGAGGGTCGTAGGGGAATTAATGAAAAACTGTTTTTT.

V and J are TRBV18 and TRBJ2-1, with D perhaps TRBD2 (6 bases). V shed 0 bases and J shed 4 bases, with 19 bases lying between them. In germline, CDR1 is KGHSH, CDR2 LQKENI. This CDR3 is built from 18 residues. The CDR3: CASSPPFGGGPGYNEQFF. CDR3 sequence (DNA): TGTGCCAGCTCACCACCGTTCGGGGGAGGTCCAGGATACAATGAGCAGTTCTTC. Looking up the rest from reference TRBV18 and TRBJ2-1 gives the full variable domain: NAGVMQNPRHLVRRRGQEARLRCSPMKGHSHVYWYRQLPEEGLKFMVYLQKENIIDESGMPKERFSAEFPKEGPSILRIQQVVRGDSAAYFCASSPPFGGGPGYNEQFFGPGTRLTVL.

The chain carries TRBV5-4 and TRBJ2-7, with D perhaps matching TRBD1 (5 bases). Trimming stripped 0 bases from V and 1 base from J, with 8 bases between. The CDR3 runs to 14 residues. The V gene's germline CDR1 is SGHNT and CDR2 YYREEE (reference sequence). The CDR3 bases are TGTGCCAGCAGCTTGGGTCGACAGTCCTACGAGCAGTACTTC. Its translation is CASSLGRQSYEQYF.

CDR3 region: CASSIGGSYNEQFF. The CDR3 nucleotides read TGTGCCAGTTCGATCGGGGGCTCCTACAATGAGCAGTTCTTC. This sequence joins TRBV19 and TRBJ2-1; TRBD2 is a possible D gene (6 bases). Germline CDR1 is LNHDA and CDR2 is SQIVND (reference sequence). The CDR3 totals 14 residues. The V end lost 8 bases, the J end lost 0 bases, and 11 bases lay between the germline ends.

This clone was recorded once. The CDR3 sequence: CASSQYKPGLAGVREQFF. The CDR3 nucleotides are TGTGCCAGCAGCCAATATAAACCGGGACTAGCGGGAGTACGCGAGCAGTTCTTC. The V gene is TRBV5-4, the J gene TRBJ2-1; the match to TRBD2 covers 14 bases. Unmatched junction bases numbered 16, after V lost 4 bases and J lost 10 bases. There are 18 residues in the CDR3. Germline loops: CDR1 SGHNT, CDR2 YYREEE (reference sequence).

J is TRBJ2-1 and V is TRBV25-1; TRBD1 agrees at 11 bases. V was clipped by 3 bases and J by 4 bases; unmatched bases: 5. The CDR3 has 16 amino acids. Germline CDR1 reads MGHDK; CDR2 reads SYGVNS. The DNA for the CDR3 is TGTGCCAGCAGTGACCCCGGACAGGGGGCTTACAATGAGCAGTTCTTC. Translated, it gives CASSDPGQGAYNEQFF. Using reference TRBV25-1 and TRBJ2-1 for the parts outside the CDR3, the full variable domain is EADIYQTPRYLVIGTGKKITLECSQTMGHDKMYWYQQDPGMELHLIHYSYGVNSTEKGDLSSESTVSRIRTEHFPLTLESARPSHTSQYLCASSDPGQGAYNEQFFGPGTRLTVL.

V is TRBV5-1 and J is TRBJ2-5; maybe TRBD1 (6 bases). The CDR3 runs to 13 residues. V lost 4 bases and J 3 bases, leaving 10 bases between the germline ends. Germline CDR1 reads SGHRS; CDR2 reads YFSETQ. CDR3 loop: CASSPGTKETQYF. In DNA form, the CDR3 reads TGCGCCAGCAGCCCAGGGACAAAAGAGACCCAGTACTTC.

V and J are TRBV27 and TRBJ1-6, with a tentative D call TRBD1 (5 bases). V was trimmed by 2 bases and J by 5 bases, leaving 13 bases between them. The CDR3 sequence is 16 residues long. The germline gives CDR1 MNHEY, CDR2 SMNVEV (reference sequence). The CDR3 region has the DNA TGTGCCAGCAGTTTAGGGGCACGACGACATAATTCACCCCTCCACTTT. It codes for CASSLGARRHNSPLHF.

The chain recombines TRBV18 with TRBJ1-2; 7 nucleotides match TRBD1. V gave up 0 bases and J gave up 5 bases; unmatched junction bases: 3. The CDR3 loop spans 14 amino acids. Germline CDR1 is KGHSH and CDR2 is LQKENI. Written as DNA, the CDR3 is TGTGCCAGCTCACCACCGGAGACAGGGTATGGCTACACCTTC. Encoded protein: CASSPPETGYGYTF.

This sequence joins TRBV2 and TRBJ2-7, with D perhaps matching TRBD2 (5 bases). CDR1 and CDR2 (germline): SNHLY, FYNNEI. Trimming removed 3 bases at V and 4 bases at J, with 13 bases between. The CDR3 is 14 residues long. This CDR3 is CASSDRGSGYEQYF. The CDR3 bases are TGTGCCAGCAGTGATCGAGGGAGTGGGTACGAGCAGTACTTC.

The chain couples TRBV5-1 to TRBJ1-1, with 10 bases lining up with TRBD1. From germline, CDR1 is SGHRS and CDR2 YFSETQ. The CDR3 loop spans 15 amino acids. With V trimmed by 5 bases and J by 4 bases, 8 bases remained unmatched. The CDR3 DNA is TGCGCCAGCAGACTGACAGGGGGCGGGAGCACTGAAGCTTTCTTT. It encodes CASRLTGGGSTEAFF.

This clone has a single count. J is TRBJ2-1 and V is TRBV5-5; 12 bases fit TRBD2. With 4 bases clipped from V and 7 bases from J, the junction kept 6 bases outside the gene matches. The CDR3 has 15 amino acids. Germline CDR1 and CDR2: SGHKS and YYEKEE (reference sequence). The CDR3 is CASSPTSGRSNEQFF. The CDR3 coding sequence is TGTGCCAGCAGCCCCACTAGCGGGAGGAGTAATGAGCAGTTCTTC.

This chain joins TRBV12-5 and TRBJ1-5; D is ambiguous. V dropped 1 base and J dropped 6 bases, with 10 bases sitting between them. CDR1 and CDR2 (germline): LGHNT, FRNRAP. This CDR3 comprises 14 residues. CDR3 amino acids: CASGLGAGRQPQHF. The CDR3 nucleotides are TGTGCTAGTGGTTTGGGGGCTGGTCGTCAGCCCCAGCATTTT.